This TCR beta chain was recovered during a study of sequential checkpoint blockade in melanoma. Study in general: Maintenance nivolumab came after either treatment sequence.

Indicated treatment: randomized to nivolumab then ipilimumab (arm A) or the reverse (arm B). Patients had received no earlier DNA-damaging chemotherapy. Sorted cells were live CD3+CD8+, lacking CD19 and CD56, from PBMCs. Sequencing used immunoSEQ multiplex PCR; TCRdb keeps in-frame clones, though not all of them. This repertoire shows about 17,000 clones, more than 55% found once; its top ten account for about 10%. CDR3 size: 14 residues. The ends were cut back, 6 bases at V and 0 bases at J, with 10 bases in the middle. Germline CDR1 reads SGDLS; CDR2 reads YYNGEE. This TCR derives from a human donor with melanoma. The rearrangement uses TRBV9 and TRBJ2-1, with D maybe TRBD2 (5 bases). The sample here was CD8+ T cells sorted from blood (inferred from file names), taken from a patient given nivolumab and ipilimumab in sequence. The CDR3 sequence is CASTRGLSYNEQFF. The CDR3 coding sequence is TGTGCCAGCACCAGAGGGCTCTCCTACAATGAGCAGTTCTTC.